These T cell receptor beta chains were read from a single sample in a study of blood T cell repertoires in COVID-19. Sequencing used immunoSEQ multiplex PCR; TCRdb keeps in-frame clones, though not all of them. The sample lists about 230,000 clones, 85% to 90% occurring once. Sequenced material: peripheral blood. The receptors stem from a man in his forties or fifties with COVID-19, enrolled during active disease. Both conserved end residues are part of each CDR3. D genes are given only for firm matches. Part of the rows lack a size; the others show once, few, many or a class for expanded clones.

CDR3 length: 12; clone size: .; D gene: .; J gene: TRBJ1-1; V gene: TRBV28; CDR3 protein: CASSSPGTKAFF; CDR3 DNA: TGTGCCAGCAGTTCTCCCGGGACAAAAGCTTTCTTT
CDR3 length: 12; clone size: .; D gene: TRBD1; J gene: TRBJ1-1; V gene: TRBV19; CDR3 protein: CASSVTGREAFF; CDR3 DNA: TGTGCCAGTAGTGTGACAGGGAGGGAAGCTTTCTTT
CDR3 length: 16; clone size: .; D gene: TRBD2; J gene: TRBJ2-7; V gene: TRBV7-2; CDR3 protein: CASSLEGSGGPYEQYF; CDR3 DNA: TGTGCCAGCAGCTTAGAGGGTAGCGGGGGGCCCTACGAGCAGTACTTC
CDR3 length: 14; clone size: .; D gene: .; J gene: TRBJ1-6; V gene: TRBV19; CDR3 protein: CASSGTGGNSPLHF; CDR3 DNA: TGTGCCAGTAGTGGAACAGGCGGTAATTCACCCCTCCACTTT
CDR3 length: 13; clone size: .; D gene: .; J gene: TRBJ1-6; V gene: TRBV20-1; CDR3 protein: CSASAGVASPLHF; CDR3 DNA: TGCAGTGCTAGTGCAGGGGTTGCTTCACCCCTCCACTTT
CDR3 length: 20; clone size: .; D gene: TRBD2; J gene: TRBJ2-7; V gene: TRBV18; CDR3 protein: CASSPPPGLDAERPTYEQYF; CDR3 DNA: TGTGCCAGCTCACCACCCCCGGGACTAGATGCCGAGCGACCCACCTACGAGCAGTACTTC
CDR3 length: 15; clone size: many; D gene: .; J gene: TRBJ2-7; V gene: TRBV7-9; CDR3 protein: CASSLASGDSYEQYF; CDR3 DNA: TGTGCCAGCAGCTTAGCCAGCGGAGACTCCTACGAGCAGTACTTC
CDR3 length: 18; clone size: many; D gene: TRBD1; J gene: TRBJ1-1; V gene: TRBV9; CDR3 protein: CASSLSSDRGPPNTEAFF; CDR3 DNA: TGTGCCAGCAGCTTAAGCTCCGACAGGGGGCCCCCGAACACTGAAGCTTTCTTT
CDR3 length: 17; clone size: .; D gene: TRBD1; J gene: TRBJ1-5; V gene: TRBV28; CDR3 protein: CASSLGQGTFRNQPQHF; CDR3 DNA: TGTGCCAGCAGTCTTGGACAGGGGACGTTTCGCAATCAGCCCCAGCATTTT
CDR3 length: 18; clone size: .; D gene: TRBD1; J gene: TRBJ2-2; V gene: TRBV11-2; CDR3 protein: CASGKGQGAFVYTGELFF; CDR3 DNA: TGTGCCAGCGGCAAGGGACAGGGGGCTTTTGTGTACACCGGGGAGCTGTTTTTT
CDR3 length: 13; clone size: .; D gene: .; J gene: TRBJ2-7; V gene: TRBV6-5; CDR3 protein: CASKPPGTYEQYF; CDR3 DNA: TGTGCCAGCAAGCCGCCGGGAACCTACGAGCAGTACTTC
CDR3 length: 14; clone size: .; D gene: .; J gene: TRBJ2-5; V gene: TRBV6-5; CDR3 protein: CASVAGGGQETQYF; CDR3 DNA: TGTGCCAGCGTGGCAGGGGGAGGCCAAGAGACCCAGTACTTC
CDR3 length: 15; clone size: .; D gene: TRBD2; J gene: TRBJ2-5; V gene: TRBV10-3; CDR3 protein: CAISESRGAGETQYF; CDR3 DNA: TGTGCCATCAGTGAGTCGCGGGGGGCAGGAGAGACCCAGTACTTC
CDR3 length: 15; clone size: .; D gene: TRBD1; J gene: TRBJ2-2; V gene: TRBV5-1; CDR3 protein: CASSWTGGRTGELFF; CDR3 DNA: TGCGCCAGCAGCTGGACAGGGGGTCGAACCGGGGAGCTGTTTTTT
CDR3 length: 14; clone size: .; D gene: .; J gene: TRBJ1-2; V gene: TRBV5-4; CDR3 protein: CASSLVGAAGGYTF; CDR3 DNA: TGTGCCAGCAGCTTGGTAGGGGCGGCGGGGGGCTACACCTTC
CDR3 length: 16; clone size: .; D gene: TRBD1; J gene: TRBJ1-6; V gene: TRBV7-9; CDR3 protein: CASSLGGTDSNSPLHF; CDR3 DNA: TGTGCCAGCAGCTTAGGGGGGACAGATTCTAATTCACCCCTCCACTTT
CDR3 length: 14; clone size: .; D gene: TRBD2; J gene: TRBJ2-5; V gene: TRBV19; CDR3 protein: CASSMGGATLDQYF; CDR3 DNA: TGTGCCAGTAGTATGGGAGGGGCTACCCTGGACCAGTACTTC
CDR3 length: 14; clone size: .; D gene: TRBD1; J gene: TRBJ2-3; V gene: TRBV6-5; CDR3 protein: CASSAPGQTDTQYF; CDR3 DNA: TGTGCCAGCAGCGCCCCGGGACAGACAGATACGCAGTATTTT
CDR3 length: 14; clone size: .; D gene: .; J gene: TRBJ1-1; V gene: TRBV5-5; CDR3 protein: CASSFQTMNTEAFF; CDR3 DNA: TGTGCCAGCAGCTTTCAGACAATGAACACTGAAGCTTTCTTT
CDR3 length: 17; clone size: once; D gene: TRBD2; J gene: TRBJ2-1; V gene: TRBV25-1; CDR3 protein: CASSARPGLAGSDEQFF; CDR3 DNA: TGTGCCAGCAGTGCGCGGCCGGGACTAGCGGGCTCGGATGAGCAGTTCTTC
CDR3 length: 14; clone size: .; D gene: .; J gene: TRBJ2-5; V gene: TRBV5-1; CDR3 protein: CASRRREGEETQYF; CDR3 DNA: TGCGCCAGCAGGCGACGAGAGGGGGAAGAGACCCAGTACTTC
CDR3 length: 15; clone size: .; D gene: TRBD1; J gene: TRBJ2-3; V gene: TRBV6-6; CDR3 protein: CASSSQGASTDTQYF; CDR3 DNA: TGTGCCAGCAGTTCACAGGGGGCTAGCACAGATACGCAGTATTTT
CDR3 length: 13; clone size: few; D gene: .; J gene: TRBJ1-1; V gene: TRBV19; CDR3 protein: CASRRRVITEAFF; CDR3 DNA: TGTGCCAGCCGGCGGAGGGTAATCACTGAAGCTTTCTTT
CDR3 length: 12; clone size: .; D gene: .; J gene: TRBJ1-5; V gene: TRBV30; CDR3 protein: CAWGRSNQPQHF; CDR3 DNA: TGTGCCTGGGGGAGAAGCAATCAGCCCCAGCATTTT
CDR3 length: 13; clone size: .; D gene: .; J gene: TRBJ2-7; V gene: TRBV27; CDR3 protein: CASSSQTTYEQYF; CDR3 DNA: TGTGCCAGCAGTTCCCAGACAACCTACGAGCAGTACTTC
CDR3 length: 14; clone size: .; D gene: .; J gene: TRBJ2-2; V gene: TRBV5-1; CDR3 protein: CASSLTWNTGELFF; CDR3 DNA: TGCGCCAGCAGCCTGACATGGAACACCGGGGAGCTGTTTTTT
CDR3 length: 14; clone size: once; D gene: TRBD1; J gene: TRBJ2-1; V gene: TRBV29-1; CDR3 protein: CSVATGAEWNEQFF; CDR3 DNA: TGCAGCGTCGCGACAGGGGCGGAGTGGAATGAGCAGTTCTTC
CDR3 length: 14; clone size: .; D gene: TRBD1; J gene: TRBJ1-5; V gene: TRBV7-2; CDR3 protein: CASSSSGGPQPQHF; CDR3 DNA: TGTGCCAGCAGCTCGTCAGGGGGGCCTCAGCCCCAGCATTTT
CDR3 length: 12; clone size: .; D gene: .; J gene: TRBJ1-1; V gene: TRBV2; CDR3 protein: CAISRVGTEAFF; CDR3 DNA: TGTGCCATCTCGAGGGTTGGCACTGAAGCTTTCTTT
CDR3 length: 16; clone size: .; D gene: .; J gene: TRBJ2-7; V gene: TRBV4-3; CDR3 protein: CASSQDPRGVSYEQYF; CDR3 DNA: TGCGCCAGCAGCCAAGATCCCCGGGGAGTCTCCTACGAGCAGTACTTC
CDR3 length: 14; clone size: .; D gene: .; J gene: TRBJ2-5; V gene: TRBV6-5; CDR3 protein: CASSYSGGDGTQYF; CDR3 DNA: TGTGCCAGCAGTTACTCAGGGGGGGATGGGACCCAGTACTTC
CDR3 length: 14; clone size: .; D gene: .; J gene: TRBJ1-6; V gene: TRBV5-6; CDR3 protein: CASSLGQPNSPLHF; CDR3 DNA: TGTGCCAGCAGCCTCGGACAGCCTAATTCACCCCTCCACTTT
CDR3 length: 14; clone size: few; D gene: .; J gene: TRBJ1-1; V gene: TRBV7-3; CDR3 protein: CASSLMGGNTEAFF; CDR3 DNA: TGTGCCAGCAGCTTAATGGGGGGGAACACTGAAGCTTTCTTT
CDR3 length: 15; clone size: .; D gene: .; J gene: TRBJ2-2; V gene: TRBV4-1; CDR3 protein: CASSQFPKNTGELFF; CDR3 DNA: TGCGCCAGCAGCCAATTCCCTAAGAACACCGGGGAGCTGTTTTTT
CDR3 length: 15; clone size: .; D gene: .; J gene: TRBJ2-2; V gene: TRBV2; CDR3 protein: CASSEGTTHTGELFF; CDR3 DNA: TGTGCCAGCAGTGAGGGCACCACACACACCGGGGAGCTGTTTTTT
CDR3 length: 14; clone size: few; D gene: .; J gene: TRBJ2-2; V gene: TRBV15; CDR3 protein: CATSKERGTGELFF; CDR3 DNA: TGTGCCACCAGCAAAGAACGGGGAACCGGGGAGCTGTTTTTT
CDR3 length: 16; clone size: .; D gene: TRBD2; J gene: TRBJ2-2; V gene: TRBV9; CDR3 protein: CASSVDSGRASGELFF; CDR3 DNA: TGTGCCAGCAGCGTGGACAGCGGGAGGGCCTCCGGGGAGCTGTTTTTT